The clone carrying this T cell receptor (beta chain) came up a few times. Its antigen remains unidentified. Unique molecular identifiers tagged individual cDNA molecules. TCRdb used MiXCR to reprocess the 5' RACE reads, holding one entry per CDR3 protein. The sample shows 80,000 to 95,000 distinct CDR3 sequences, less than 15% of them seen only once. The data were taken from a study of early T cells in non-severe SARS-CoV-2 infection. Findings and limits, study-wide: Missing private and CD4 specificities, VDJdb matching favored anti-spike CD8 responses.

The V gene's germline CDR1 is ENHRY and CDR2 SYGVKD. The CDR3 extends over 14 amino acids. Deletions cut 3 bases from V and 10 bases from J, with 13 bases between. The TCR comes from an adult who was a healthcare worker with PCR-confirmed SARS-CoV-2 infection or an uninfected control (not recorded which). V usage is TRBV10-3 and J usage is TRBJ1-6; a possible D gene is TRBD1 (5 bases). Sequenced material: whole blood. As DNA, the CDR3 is TGTGCCATCAGTGACGGGACGGAAGTCTCACCCCTCCACTTT. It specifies CAISDGTEVSPLHF.